Below are 5 T cell receptor beta chains sequenced from a single sample in a study of cytomegalovirus exposure and HLA in healthy donors. Primers included in the PCR were 60 Vbeta and 13 Jbeta primers. Data came from immunoSEQ multiplex PCR; TCRdb stores just in-frame clones and leaves some out. The repertoire has under 300,000 clones, more than 55% of them found once; the top ten carry approximately 2.5%. Sequenced material: PBMCs. These receptors were taken from a female donor in good health and CMV-seronegative.

The V and J genes are TRBV5-1 and TRBJ1-1; unclear D gene. The CDR3 loop spans 14 amino acids. CDR1 and CDR2 from the germline V gene are SGHRS and YFSETQ. V shed 5 bases and J shed 1 base, with 12 bases lying between them. The CDR3 protein is CASREAFRNTEAFF. In nucleotides, the CDR3 is TGCGCCAGCAGGGAGGCGTTTAGGAACACTGAAGCTTTCTTT.

The V and J genes are TRBV5-1 and TRBJ2-7, with 9 positions matching TRBD1. The germline V gene encodes CDR1 SGHRS and CDR2 YFSETQ. The CDR3 consists of 15 residues. The V segment lost 4 bases and the J segment 5 bases; nucleotides outside the gene matches: 10. The CDR3 DNA reads as TGCGCCAGCAGCGAGGGACAGGGAGTTTCCGACGAGCAGTACTTC. It translates to CASSEGQGVSDEQYF.

The chain is built from TRBV7-9 and TRBJ2-2; 8 bases are a match to TRBD1. J lost 0 bases, V lost 6 bases, and 3 bases had no gene match. CDR3 length: 15 residues. The germline V gene encodes CDR1 SEHNR and CDR2 FQNEAQ (reference sequence). In DNA, the CDR3 is TGTGCCAGCAGAGGACAGGGAGCGAACACCGGGGAGCTGTTTTTT. This encodes CASRGQGANTGELFF.

The chain uses TRBV9 and TRBJ2-7; 7 positions match TRBD1. The germline V gene has CDR1 SGDLS and CDR2 YYNGEE. Trimming took 0 bases from V and 5 from J; bases not matched to a gene: 5. The CDR3 totals 14 residues. CDR3 DNA sequence: TGTGCCAGCAGCGTAGGACAGGGTGTGGACGAGCAGTACTTC. Its translation: CASSVGQGVDEQYF.

Points on this clone: Other DNA sequences of this sample code for an identical CDR3. The chain has TRBV27 and TRBJ2-7; 12 bases align to TRBD2. CDR3 length: 15 amino acids. J gave up 2 bases and V 5 bases, and 4 bases lay outside the gene matches. CDR1 is MNHEY and CDR2 is SMNVEV in the germline V gene (reference sequence). CDR3 region: CASSPRLAGAYEQYF. The CDR3 DNA follows: TGTGCCAGCAGTCCCAGACTAGCGGGAGCCTACGAGCAGTACTTC.